This T cell receptor (beta chain) was sequenced for a study of control samples from healthy donors and cancer patients. Generated by immunoSEQ multiplex PCR, the TCRdb table keeps only in-frame clones and is missing some. The sample holds 70,000 or so clones, approximately 87% seen once. Trimming took 6 bases from V and 10 from J, leaving 24 bases between them. This CDR3 has 15 amino acids. In germline, CDR1 is SGHVS, CDR2 FNYEAQ. This clonotype was sampled from a man over 45 in good health. The V call is TRBV7-6, the J call TRBJ1-2; D is possibly TRBD1 (5 bases). Material for sequencing was blood. CDR3 DNA: TGTGCCAGCAGTCCTAGCGGAGGGGCAGGTCGTCCCTACACCTTC. Amino acids: CASSPSGGAGRPYTF. Looking up the rest from reference TRBV7-6 and TRBJ1-2 gives the full variable domain: GAGVSQSPRYKVTKRGQDVALRCDPISGHVSLYWYRQALGQGPEFLTYFNYEAQQDKSGLPNDRFSAERPEGSISTLTIQRTEQRDSAMYRCASSPSGGAGRPYTFGSGTRLTVV.